A selection of T cell receptor beta chains follows, all from one sample in a study of blood T cell repertoires in COVID-19. Only in-frame clones appear in the TCRdb table, and some are missing; sequencing was by immunoSEQ multiplex PCR. Altogether roughly 150,000 clones are present, approximately 90% being singletons, with the ten largest covering roughly 4.3%. The sample consisted of PBMCs or T cells enriched from blood (not recorded which). The receptors derive from a man aged 45-65 years who had recovered from COVID-19. Each CDR3 is given without its conserved first and last residue.

V gene: TRBV6-2/TRBV6-3; J gene: TRBJ2-7; CDR3 protein: ASSRQARGSYEQY
V gene: TRBV5-1; J gene: TRBJ1-2; CDR3 protein: ASSLSGQGHYGYT
V gene: TRBV24-1; J gene: TRBJ1-4; CDR3 protein: ATSGGQINEKLF
V gene: TRBV9; J gene: TRBJ2-6; CDR3 protein: ASSPSGGSGANVLT
V gene: TRBV3-1/TRBV3-2; J gene: TRBJ2-1; CDR3 protein: ASSQLAGDNEQF
V gene: TRBV3-1/TRBV3-2; J gene: TRBJ2-5; CDR3 protein: ASSIGTGQETQY
V gene: TRBV7-3; J gene: TRBJ1-5; CDR3 protein: ASSTTRNQPQH
V gene: TRBV20-1; J gene: TRBJ1-3; CDR3 protein: SASQGGRNTIY
V gene: TRBV4-3; J gene: TRBJ1-3; CDR3 protein: ASSYSRGTGNTIY
V gene: TRBV5-6; J gene: TRBJ2-3; CDR3 protein: ASSLGDRADTQY
V gene: TRBV5-1; J gene: TRBJ2-1; CDR3 protein: ASRDVGSGRMNEQF
V gene: TRBV2; J gene: TRBJ2-3; CDR3 protein: AIRGLAGSTDTQY
V gene: TRBV9; J gene: TRBJ1-2; CDR3 protein: ASSVATAEGMRGRNYGYT
V gene: TRBV30; J gene: TRBJ2-3; CDR3 protein: AWSVLGGITDTQY
V gene: TRBV18; J gene: TRBJ1-1; CDR3 protein: ASSPDRDPEAF
V gene: TRBV7-9; J gene: TRBJ1-1; CDR3 protein: ASSLAVQTEAF
V gene: TRBV7-2; J gene: TRBJ1-3; CDR3 protein: ASSSITGGRGNTIY
V gene: TRBV10-1; J gene: TRBJ1-5; CDR3 protein: ASSESTGRSNQPQH
V gene: TRBV7-3; J gene: TRBJ2-2; CDR3 protein: ASSFIPVPTGELF
V gene: TRBV19; J gene: TRBJ1-5; CDR3 protein: ASSRETGGNQPQH
V gene: TRBV29-1; J gene: TRBJ1-1; CDR3 protein: SVGDTNTEAF
V gene: TRBV4-3; J gene: TRBJ1-2; CDR3 protein: ASSQDLYFGYT
V gene: TRBV18; J gene: TRBJ2-5; CDR3 protein: ASSPGLAGAGETQY
V gene: TRBV4-2; J gene: TRBJ2-2; CDR3 protein: ASSQDHTGELF
V gene: TRBV4-3; J gene: TRBJ1-3; CDR3 protein: ASSTSQVLSGNTIY
V gene: TRBV15; J gene: TRBJ2-3; CDR3 protein: ATSMDRGSADTQY
V gene: TRBV5-4; J gene: TRBJ2-7; CDR3 protein: ASSVQSGGPYEQY
V gene: TRBV5-1; J gene: TRBJ1-1; CDR3 protein: ASSSGDRLTTEAF
V gene: TRBV18; J gene: TRBJ2-2; CDR3 protein: ASSPYQAGGSNTGELF
V gene: TRBV28; J gene: TRBJ2-1; CDR3 protein: ASLEGTSRIQF
V gene: TRBV29-1; J gene: TRBJ1-1; CDR3 protein: SAERFLGVEAF
V gene: TRBV30; J gene: TRBJ1-4; CDR3 protein: AWSVGRTSATNEKLF
V gene: TRBV14; J gene: TRBJ1-2; CDR3 protein: ASSRTGANYGYT
V gene: TRBV7-6; J gene: TRBJ2-6; CDR3 protein: ASSRLGTGEYGANVLT
V gene: TRBV9; J gene: TRBJ2-1; CDR3 protein: ASSPRLAGWNEQF
V gene: TRBV7-2; J gene: TRBJ2-5; CDR3 protein: ASSLGGGETQY
V gene: TRBV2; J gene: TRBJ1-6; CDR3 protein: ASSEARRDRGGSPLH
V gene: TRBV6-5; J gene: TRBJ1-6; CDR3 protein: ASSYSRTGESPLH
V gene: TRBV7-3; J gene: TRBJ2-2; CDR3 protein: ASSGSGGANTGELF
V gene: TRBV7-3; J gene: TRBJ2-1; CDR3 protein: ASSFSGGFGYNEQF
V gene: TRBV9; J gene: TRBJ1-6; CDR3 protein: ASSVAGGRLEALH
V gene: TRBV5-4; J gene: TRBJ2-1; CDR3 protein: ASSTGTSGYNEQF